This T cell receptor beta chain emerged from a study of blood T cell repertoires in COVID-19. Overall study: T cells, B-cell-depleted T cells, or PBMCs provided the cDNA or gDNA that served as material.

Some clones are missing from TCRdb's copy, which holds only in-frame ones; the method was immunoSEQ multiplex PCR. The top ten hold less than 15% of the sample, which has approximately 69,000 clones, around 80% seen once. This CDR3 region has 14 residues. The germline gives CDR1 SGHVS, CDR2 FNYEAQ. V trimming: 1 base; J trimming: 7 bases; junction bases outside the gene matches: 7. There are a few counts of this clone. Seattle-derived patients entered the study during active infection and were followed longitudinally. V gene TRBV7-6 combines with J gene TRBJ2-7, with 7 bases fitting TRBD1. The material sequenced was peripheral blood. This sequence originates from a man aged 50 to 59 with COVID-19, enrolled during active disease. The CDR3 DNA sequence: TGTGCCAGCAGCTTAGGACAGGGCGGTAGGGAGCAGTACTTC. Residues: CASSLGQGGREQYF.